This T cell receptor (beta chain) emerged from a study of blood T cell repertoires in COVID-19. V dropped 5 bases and J dropped 5 bases, with 15 bases sitting between them. The CDR3 loop spans 14 amino acids. Germline V gene data show CDR1 as SGHVS and CDR2 as FQNEAQ. Original processing methods: Reference gene primer amplification yielded estimated nucleated cell counts. TCRdb's copy holds only in-frame clones and misses some; the assay was immunoSEQ multiplex PCR. V and J calls and clone size are copied from that table; D and trimming were computed from the DNA. The data contain 150,000 to 200,000 clones, approximately 95% of them seen just once; the ten biggest clones take up about 2%. The Seattle site enrolled patients during active infection and followed them longitudinally.

The chain joins TRBV7-8 to TRBJ2-5; D may be TRBD1 (5 bases). This clonotype originated in a woman aged 55-69 years with COVID-19, enrolled during active disease. Sequencing input: peripheral blood. The CDR3 sequence is CASSPQGLRETQYF. The CDR3 bases are TGTGCCAGCAGCCCGCAGGGCCTGCGGGAGACCCAGTACTTC.